This TCR beta chain appears in the sequencing data of a study of Tregs in tolerant kidney transplant recipients. CD4+CD25+CD127- Tregs, CD4+CD25- non-Tregs, CD4 and CD8 cells were sorted. Clones were read by immunoSEQ multiplex PCR, and TCRdb kept only the in-frame ones, dropping some. This repertoire shows 120,000 or so clones, approximately 90% found once; its top ten account for approximately 0.59%. Regarding this clone: No antigen is known for it.

Broader study findings: Few patients were studied, so findings need validation in larger groups. Activated donor B cell expansion appeared to reveal the most relevant donor-specific TCRbeta repertoire.

This CDR3 spans 14 amino acids. V was clipped by 5 bases and J by 4 bases; unmatched bases: 6. Germline V gives CDR1 SNHLY, CDR2 FYNNEI. The sequence was obtained from a human donor in good health. The gene calls are TRBV2 and TRBJ2-7; 9 bases agree with TRBD2. Specimen: CD4+ T cells from blood. CDR3 protein: CASSLSGRGYEQYF. CDR3 nucleotide sequence: TGTGCCAGCAGTCTTAGCGGGAGAGGTTACGAGCAGTACTTC.